The present T cell receptor beta chain was sequenced within a study of blood T cell repertoires in COVID-19. CDR1 is SGHRS, CDR2 YFSETQ, per germline. V was cut by 0 bases and J by 5 bases, with 8 bases left in between. The CDR3 loop spans 14 amino acids. Produced via immunoSEQ multiplex PCR; TCRdb's table is partial and in-frame only. The sample holds approximately 70,000 clones, 75% to 95% seen once. Material: peripheral blood. This receptor was identified in a human donor with active COVID-19. The donor label of this sample is uncertain. The V gene is TRBV5-1, the J gene TRBJ1-4; tentative D call: TRBD1 (6 bases). The CDR3 loop is CASSLGQENEKLFF. For the CDR3, the DNA is TGCGCCAGCAGCTTGGGACAGGAGAATGAAAAACTGTTTTTT. The full variable domain, rest sourced from reference TRBV5-1 and TRBJ1-4, is KAGVTQTPRYLIKTRGQQVTLSCSPISGHRSVSWYQQTPGQGLQFLFEYFSETQRNKGNFPGRFSGRQFSNSRSEMNVSTLELGDSALYLCASSLGQENEKLFFGSGTQLSVL.